Reported below is one T cell receptor beta chain. The sample comes from a study of T cells in Graves' hyperthyroidism and ophthalmopathy. V shed 0 bases and J shed 0 bases, with 4 bases lying between them. The CDR3 runs to 14 residues. Germline V gene sequence: CDR1 LGHNA, CDR2 YSLEER. It was RNA transcripts that yielded the amplified TCR beta CDR3 regions. An initial round of RT-PCR targeting the TCR CDR3 relied on the HTBI primer set. TCRdb ran MiXCR on the multiplex PCR reads and lists one entry per CDR3 protein. The sample has 490,000 or so distinct CDR3 sequences, approximately 20% seen once; the top ten hold approximately 48%.

The sequencing input was blood. This clonotype originated in a man in his forties with Graves' ophthalmopathy. The J gene is TRBJ2-3, the V gene TRBV4-3; no reliable D call. The CDR3 sequence is CASSQDSSTDTQYF. As DNA, the CDR3 is TGCGCCAGCAGCCAAGACAGTAGCACAGATACGCAGTATTTT.